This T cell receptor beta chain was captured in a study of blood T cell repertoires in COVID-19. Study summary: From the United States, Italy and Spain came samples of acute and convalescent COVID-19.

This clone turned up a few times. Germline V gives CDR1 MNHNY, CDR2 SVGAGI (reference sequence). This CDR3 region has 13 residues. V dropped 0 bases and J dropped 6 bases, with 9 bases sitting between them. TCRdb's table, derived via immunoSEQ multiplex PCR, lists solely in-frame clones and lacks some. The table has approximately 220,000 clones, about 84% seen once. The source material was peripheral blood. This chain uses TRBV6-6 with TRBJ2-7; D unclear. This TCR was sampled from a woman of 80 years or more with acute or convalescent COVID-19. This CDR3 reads CASSYSSTSEQYF. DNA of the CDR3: TGTGCCAGCAGTTACTCTTCCACCAGCGAGCAGTACTTC.